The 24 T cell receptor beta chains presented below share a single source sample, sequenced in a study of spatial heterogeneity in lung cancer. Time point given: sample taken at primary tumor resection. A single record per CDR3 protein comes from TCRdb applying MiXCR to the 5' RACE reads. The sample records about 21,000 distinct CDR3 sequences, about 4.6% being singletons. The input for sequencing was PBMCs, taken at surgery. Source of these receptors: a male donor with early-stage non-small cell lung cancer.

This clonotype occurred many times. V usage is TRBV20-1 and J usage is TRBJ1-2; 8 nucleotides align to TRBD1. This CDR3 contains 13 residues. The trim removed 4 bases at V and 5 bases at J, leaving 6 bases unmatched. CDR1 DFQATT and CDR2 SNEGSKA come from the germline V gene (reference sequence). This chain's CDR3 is CSATSGQAYGYTF. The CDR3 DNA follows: TGCAGTGCTACTTCGGGACAGGCATATGGCTACACCTTC.

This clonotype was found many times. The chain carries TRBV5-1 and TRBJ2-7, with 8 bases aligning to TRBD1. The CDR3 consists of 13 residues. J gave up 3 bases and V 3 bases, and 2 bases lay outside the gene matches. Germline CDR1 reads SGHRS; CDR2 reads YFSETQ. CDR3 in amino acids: CASSSGQGYEQYF. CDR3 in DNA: TGCGCCAGCAGCTCTGGACAGGGCTACGAGCAGTACTTC.

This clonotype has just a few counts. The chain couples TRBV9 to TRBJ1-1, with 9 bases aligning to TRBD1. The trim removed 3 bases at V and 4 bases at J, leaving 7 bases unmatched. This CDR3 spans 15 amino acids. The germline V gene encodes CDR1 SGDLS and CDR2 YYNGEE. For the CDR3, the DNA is TGTGCCAGCAGCGCGGAGGACAGGGGAGGCACTGAAGCTTTCTTT. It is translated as CASSAEDRGGTEAFF.

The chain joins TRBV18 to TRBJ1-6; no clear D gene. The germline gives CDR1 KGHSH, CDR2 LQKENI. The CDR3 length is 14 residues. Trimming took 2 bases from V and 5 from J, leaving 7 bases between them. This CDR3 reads CASSPSANNSPLHF. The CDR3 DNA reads TGTGCCAGCTCACCATCCGCCAATAATTCACCCCTCCACTTT. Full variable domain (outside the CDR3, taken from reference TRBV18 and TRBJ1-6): NAGVMQNPRHLVRRRGQEARLRCSPMKGHSHVYWYRQLPEEGLKFMVYLQKENIIDESGMPKERFSAEFPKEGPSILRIQQVVRGDSAAYFCASSPSANNSPLHFGNGTRLTVT.

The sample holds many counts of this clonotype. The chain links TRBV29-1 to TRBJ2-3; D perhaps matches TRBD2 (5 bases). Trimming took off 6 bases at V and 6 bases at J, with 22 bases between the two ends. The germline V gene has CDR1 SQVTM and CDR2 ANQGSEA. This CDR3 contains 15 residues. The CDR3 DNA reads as TGCAGCGTGGCTTCTAGCTCCCGTCAGGCCGATACGCAGTATTTT. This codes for CSVASSSRQADTQYF.

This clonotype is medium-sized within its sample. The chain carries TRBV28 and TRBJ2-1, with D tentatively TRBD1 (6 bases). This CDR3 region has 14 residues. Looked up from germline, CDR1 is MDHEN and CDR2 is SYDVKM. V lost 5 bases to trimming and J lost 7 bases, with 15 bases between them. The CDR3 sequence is CASSNQGFRNEQFF. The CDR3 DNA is TGTGCCAGCAGTAACCAGGGGTTTAGAAATGAGCAGTTCTTC.

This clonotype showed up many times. The CDR3 protein is CASSPQPGQPDYGYTF. DNA for the CDR3: TGTGCCAGCAGCCCCCAGCCGGGACAGCCTGACTATGGCTACACCTTC. The chain links TRBV7-3 to TRBJ1-2, with TRBD1 matching 7 bases. CDR1 SGHTA and CDR2 FQGTGA come from the germline V gene. The CDR3 has 16 amino acids. V shed 5 bases, J shed 3 bases, and the junction held 12 bases outside the gene matches.

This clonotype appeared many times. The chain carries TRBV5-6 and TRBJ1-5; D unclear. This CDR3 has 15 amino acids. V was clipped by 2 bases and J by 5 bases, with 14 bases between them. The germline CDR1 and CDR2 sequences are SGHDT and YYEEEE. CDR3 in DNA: TGTGCCAGCAGCTTTTTCGCACGGTCTGATCAGCCCCAGCATTTT. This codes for CASSFFARSDQPQHF.

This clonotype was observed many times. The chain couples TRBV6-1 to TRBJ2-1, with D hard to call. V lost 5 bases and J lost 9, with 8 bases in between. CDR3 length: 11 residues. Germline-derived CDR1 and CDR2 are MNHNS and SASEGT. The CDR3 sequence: CASSRVGEQFF. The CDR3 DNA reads TGTGCCAGCAGTCGGGTCGGTGAGCAGTTCTTC.

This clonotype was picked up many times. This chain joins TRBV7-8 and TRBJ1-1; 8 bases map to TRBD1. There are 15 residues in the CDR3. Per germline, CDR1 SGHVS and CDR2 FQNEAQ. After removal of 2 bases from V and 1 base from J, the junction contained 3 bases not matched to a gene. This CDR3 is CASSLQGATNTEAFF. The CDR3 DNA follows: TGTGCCAGCAGCTTACAGGGGGCTACGAACACTGAAGCTTTCTTT. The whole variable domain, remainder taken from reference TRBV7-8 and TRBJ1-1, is GAGVSQSPRYKVAKRGQDVALRCDPISGHVSLFWYQQALGQGPEFLTYFQNEAQLDKSGLPSDRFFAERPEGSVSTLKIQRTQQEDSAVYLCASSLQGATNTEAFFGQGTRLTVV.

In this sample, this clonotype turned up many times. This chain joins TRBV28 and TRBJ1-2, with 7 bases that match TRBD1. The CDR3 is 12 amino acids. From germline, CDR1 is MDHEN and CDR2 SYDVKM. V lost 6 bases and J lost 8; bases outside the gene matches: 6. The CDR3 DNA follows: TGTGCCAGCAGGAGGGACAGCCGGGGCTACACCTTC. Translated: CASRRDSRGYTF.

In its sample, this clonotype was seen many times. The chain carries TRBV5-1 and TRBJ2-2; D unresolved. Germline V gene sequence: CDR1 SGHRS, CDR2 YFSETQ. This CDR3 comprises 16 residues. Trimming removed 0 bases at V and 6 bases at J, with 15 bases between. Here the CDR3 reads CASSLGHMGTAGELFF. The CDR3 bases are TGCGCCAGCAGCTTGGGCCATATGGGAACGGCCGGGGAGCTGTTTTTT.

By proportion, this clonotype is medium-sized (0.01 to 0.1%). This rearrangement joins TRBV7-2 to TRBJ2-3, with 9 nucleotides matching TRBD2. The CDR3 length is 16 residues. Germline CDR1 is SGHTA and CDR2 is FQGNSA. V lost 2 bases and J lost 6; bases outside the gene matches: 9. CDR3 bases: TGTGCCAGCAGCTTACAATCTAGCGGGGACTATGATACGCAGTATTTT. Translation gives CASSLQSSGDYDTQYF.

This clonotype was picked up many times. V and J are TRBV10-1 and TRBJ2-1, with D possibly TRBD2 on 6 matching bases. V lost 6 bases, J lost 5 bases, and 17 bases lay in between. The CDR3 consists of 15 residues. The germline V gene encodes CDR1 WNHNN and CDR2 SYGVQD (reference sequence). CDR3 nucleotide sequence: TGCGCCAGCAGCCAAGCGGGCGGACGACACAATGAGCAGTTCTTC. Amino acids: CASSQAGGRHNEQFF.

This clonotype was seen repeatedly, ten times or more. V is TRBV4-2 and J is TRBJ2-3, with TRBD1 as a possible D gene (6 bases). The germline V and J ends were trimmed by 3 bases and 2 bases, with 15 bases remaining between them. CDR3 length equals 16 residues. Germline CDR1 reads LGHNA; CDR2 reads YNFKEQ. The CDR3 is CASSQDGTLLTDTQYF. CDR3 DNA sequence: TGTGCCAGCAGCCAGGATGGGACACTCCTCACAGATACGCAGTATTTT.

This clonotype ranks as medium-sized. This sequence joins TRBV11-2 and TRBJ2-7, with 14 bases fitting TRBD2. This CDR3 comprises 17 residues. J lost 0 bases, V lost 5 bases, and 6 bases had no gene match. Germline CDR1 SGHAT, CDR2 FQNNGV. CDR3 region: CASSLGLAGASSYEQYF. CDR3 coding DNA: TGTGCCAGCAGCCTGGGACTAGCGGGGGCAAGCTCCTACGAGCAGTACTTC.

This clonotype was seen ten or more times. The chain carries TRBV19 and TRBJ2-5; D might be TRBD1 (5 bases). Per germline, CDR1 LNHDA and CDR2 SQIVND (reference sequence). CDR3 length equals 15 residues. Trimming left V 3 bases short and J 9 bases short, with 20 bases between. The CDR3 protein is CASSIAGSTDLPQYF. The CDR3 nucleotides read TGTGCCAGTAGTATCGCAGGTTCGACAGACCTACCCCAGTACTTC.

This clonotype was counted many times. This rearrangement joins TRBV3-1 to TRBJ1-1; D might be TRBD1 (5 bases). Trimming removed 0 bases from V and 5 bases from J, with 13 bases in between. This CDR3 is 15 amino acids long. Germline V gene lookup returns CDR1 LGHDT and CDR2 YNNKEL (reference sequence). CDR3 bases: TGTGCCAGCAGCCAAGATGAGGGGCTTATAACTGAAGCTTTCTTT. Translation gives CASSQDEGLITEAFF.

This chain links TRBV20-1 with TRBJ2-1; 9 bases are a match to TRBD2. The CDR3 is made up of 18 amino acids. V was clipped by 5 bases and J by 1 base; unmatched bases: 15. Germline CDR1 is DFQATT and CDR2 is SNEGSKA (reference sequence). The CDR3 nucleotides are TGCAGTGCTCCTCACTTTAGCGGGAGAATCTCTTCCTACAATGAGCAGTTCTTC. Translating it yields CSAPHFSGRISSYNEQFF.

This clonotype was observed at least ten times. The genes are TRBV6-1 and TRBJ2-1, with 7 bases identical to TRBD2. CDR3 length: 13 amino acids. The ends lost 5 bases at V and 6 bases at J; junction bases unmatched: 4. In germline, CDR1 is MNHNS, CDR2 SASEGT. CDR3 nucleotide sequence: TGTGCCAGCAGTTGGACTAGTAGCAATGAGCAGTTCTTC. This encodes CASSWTSSNEQFF.

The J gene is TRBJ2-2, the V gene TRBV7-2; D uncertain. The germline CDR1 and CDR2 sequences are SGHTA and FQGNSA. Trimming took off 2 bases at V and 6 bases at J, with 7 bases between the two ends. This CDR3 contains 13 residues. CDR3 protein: CASSLSGPGELFF. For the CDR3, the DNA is TGTGCCAGCAGCTTATCTGGCCCCGGGGAGCTGTTTTTT.

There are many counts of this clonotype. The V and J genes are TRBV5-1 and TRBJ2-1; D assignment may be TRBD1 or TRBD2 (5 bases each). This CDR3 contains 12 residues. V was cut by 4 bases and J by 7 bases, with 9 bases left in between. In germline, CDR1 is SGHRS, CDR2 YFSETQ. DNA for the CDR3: TGCGCCAGCAGCACCAGGGAGAATGAGCAGTTCTTC. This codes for CASSTRENEQFF.

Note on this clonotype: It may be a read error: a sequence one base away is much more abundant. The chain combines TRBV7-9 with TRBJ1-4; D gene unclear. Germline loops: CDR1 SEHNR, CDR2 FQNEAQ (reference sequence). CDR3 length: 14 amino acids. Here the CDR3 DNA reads TGTGCCAGCAGCTTAGTAGGGAACGGTGAAAACCTGTTTTTT. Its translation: CASSLVGNGENLFF.

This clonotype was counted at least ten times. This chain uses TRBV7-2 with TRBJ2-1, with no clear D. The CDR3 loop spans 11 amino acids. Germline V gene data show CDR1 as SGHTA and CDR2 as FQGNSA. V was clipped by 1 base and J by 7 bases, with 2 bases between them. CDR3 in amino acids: CASSLVNEQFF. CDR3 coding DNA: TGTGCCAGCAGCTTAGTGAATGAGCAGTTCTTC.